The 26 T cell receptor beta chains reported below all come from one sample, sequenced in a study of blood T cell repertoires in COVID-19. Some clones are missing from TCRdb's copy, which holds only in-frame ones; the method was immunoSEQ multiplex PCR. This sample yields some 300,000 clones, of which around 87% are seen a single time; 1% to 1.5% belongs to the top ten. The material sequenced was peripheral blood. These receptors all come from an older man with acute or convalescent COVID-19.

The chain links TRBV5-6 to TRBJ2-1; 9 bases are a match to TRBD1. With 4 bases clipped from V and 7 bases from J, the junction kept 6 bases outside the gene matches. This CDR3 is 14 amino acids long. Germline values: CDR1 SGHDT, CDR2 YYEEEE. The CDR3 here is CASSETGQGNEQFF. Here the CDR3 DNA reads TGTGCCAGCAGCGAAACGGGACAGGGAAATGAGCAGTTCTTC.

The V call is TRBV29-1, the J call TRBJ1-1, with 7 bases matching TRBD1. This CDR3 is 14 amino acids long. Germline V gene data show CDR1 as SQVTM and CDR2 as ANQGSEA. V lost 5 bases to trimming and J lost 3 bases; unmatched junction nucleotides: 9. Written as DNA, the CDR3 is TGCAGCGTTCAACGGGACAGTGGGGACACTGAAGCTTTCTTT. Translating gives CSVQRDSGDTEAFF.

CDR3 amino acids: CATSRPLRGQETQYF. In DNA, the CDR3 is TGTGCCACCAGCAGGCCCCTCAGGGGTCAAGAGACCCAGTACTTC. This chain links TRBV15 with TRBJ2-5; the D gene is possibly TRBD1 (6 bases). Germline CDR1 reads LNHNV; CDR2 reads YYDKDF (reference sequence). V lost 3 bases, J lost 2 bases, and 13 bases lay in between. The CDR3 is 15 amino acids.

The chain employs TRBV19 and TRBJ2-7; maybe TRBD1 (5 bases). V was clipped by 1 base and J by 3 bases, with 10 bases between them. The CDR3 totals 14 residues. From germline, CDR1 is LNHDA and CDR2 SQIVND (reference sequence). This CDR3 reads CASSIGTTNYEQYF. In DNA form, the CDR3 reads TGTGCCAGTAGTATAGGGACAACAAACTACGAGCAGTACTTC.

The rearrangement uses TRBV6-5 and TRBJ1-4, with TRBD1 as a possible D gene (6 bases). In germline, CDR1 is MNHEY, CDR2 SVGAGI. V shed 7 bases and J shed 5 bases, with 17 bases lying between them. This CDR3 has 15 amino acids. CDR3 sequence reads: CASNLSTGPNEKLFF. CDR3 coding DNA: TGTGCCAGCAACCTCTCGACAGGCCCGAATGAAAAACTGTTTTTT.

V gene TRBV11-3 combines with J gene TRBJ2-1, with 16 bases lining up with TRBD2. This CDR3 is built from 16 residues. V shed 5 bases and J 4 bases; nucleotides not matched to a gene: 2. Germline V gene data show CDR1 as SGHNT and CDR2 as YENEEA. CDR3 protein: CASSQGLAGGYNEQFF. The CDR3 bases are TGTGCCAGCAGCCAGGGACTAGCGGGAGGGTACAATGAGCAGTTCTTC. The full variable domain, completed using reference TRBV11-3 and TRBJ2-1, is EAGVVQSPRYKIIEKKQPVAFWCNPISGHNTLYWYLQNLGQGPELLIRYENEEAVDDSQLPKDRFSAERLKGVDSTLKIQPAELGDSAVYLCASSQGLAGGYNEQFFGPGTRLTVL.

The V gene is TRBV2, the J gene TRBJ1-5; the D gene is possibly TRBD1 (5 bases). V lost 4 bases, J lost 2 bases, and 12 bases lay in between. Per germline, CDR1 SNHLY and CDR2 FYNNEI. This CDR3 spans 15 amino acids. Here the CDR3 DNA reads TGTGCCAGCAGTGGGGGGGGGACCGGCAATCAGCCCCAGCATTTT. It specifies CASSGGGTGNQPQHF.

The chain carries TRBV12-3 or TRBV12-4 and TRBJ1-6; unclear D gene. Trimming removed 3 bases from V and 10 bases from J, with 7 bases in between. CDR3 size: 12 residues. CDR3 bases: TGTGCCAGCAGTTTCAATCTATCACCCCTCCACTTT. Protein: CASSFNLSPLHF.

The chain joins TRBV18 to TRBJ2-1; TRBD2 matches at 11 bases. CDR1 is KGHSH and CDR2 is LQKENI in the germline V gene. This CDR3 has 16 amino acids. V shed 6 bases and J 1 base; nucleotides not matched to a gene: 5. The CDR3 bases are TGTGCCAGCTCGCTTAGCGGGGGGGATTCCTACAATGAGCAGTTCTTC. Its translation: CASSLSGGDSYNEQFF.

The chain is built from TRBV14 and TRBJ2-1, with 10 bases aligning to TRBD2. V trimming: 4 bases; J trimming: 8 bases; junction bases outside the gene matches: 11. CDR3 size: 16 residues. Per germline, CDR1 SGHDN and CDR2 FVKESK. CDR3 loop: CASSRTASGSRDEQFF. CDR3 nucleotides: TGTGCCAGCAGCCGGACAGCTAGCGGGAGCCGCGATGAGCAGTTCTTC.

The rearrangement uses TRBV7-2 and TRBJ1-1, with D possibly TRBD1 on 6 matching bases. The CDR3 sequence is 15 residues long. The germline CDR1 and CDR2 sequences are SGHTA and FQGNSA. V lost 1 base, J lost 5 bases, and 14 bases lay in between. CDR3: CASSLGVARGTEAFF. CDR3 bases: TGTGCCAGCAGCTTAGGGGTGGCCAGGGGAACTGAAGCTTTCTTT.

The chain carries TRBV7-2 and TRBJ2-1, with TRBD2 identical over 8 bases. Germline loops: CDR1 SGHTA, CDR2 FQGNSA. Trimming removed 2 bases from V and 5 bases from J; junction bases left unmatched: 11. The length of the CDR3 is 17 residues. The CDR3 loop reads CASSLSLALAGNNEQFF. CDR3 coding DNA: TGTGCCAGCAGCTTAAGTTTGGCGCTAGCGGGTAACAATGAGCAGTTCTTC.

This chain links TRBV29-1 with TRBJ2-1, with TRBD2 matching over 10 bases. This CDR3 is built from 15 residues. Germline loops: CDR1 SQVTM, CDR2 ANQGSEA. V lost 3 bases and J lost 7; bases outside the gene matches: 9. CDR3 bases: TGCAGCGTTGAGGGTCTAGCGGGAGTCAGGAATGAGCAGTTCTTC. It yields the protein CSVEGLAGVRNEQFF.

The rearrangement links TRBV5-4 to TRBJ1-2; a possible D gene is TRBD1 (5 bases). The CDR3 is made up of 14 amino acids. Germline CDR1 and CDR2: SGHNT and YYREEE (reference sequence). Deletions cut 0 bases from V and 8 bases from J, with 14 bases between. CDR3 protein: CASSLVTGPMGYTF. The CDR3 DNA sequence: TGTGCCAGCAGCTTGGTTACAGGACCTATGGGCTACACCTTC.

The chain has TRBV10-1 and TRBJ2-3, with 11 positions matching TRBD1. The junction had 7 bases not matched to a gene; V was cut back by 10 bases and J by 4 bases. CDR1 is WNHNN and CDR2 is SYGVQD in the germline V gene (reference sequence). This CDR3 has 14 amino acids. The CDR3, as DNA: TGCGCCATCATGGACAGGGGGCGTCCAGATACGCAGTATTTT. Amino acid sequence: CAIMDRGRPDTQYF.

The genes are TRBV2 and TRBJ1-2; TRBD1 agrees at 7 bases. V lost 1 base, J lost 7 bases, and 9 bases stayed unmatched. The CDR3 has 15 amino acids. Germline-derived CDR1 and CDR2 are SNHLY and FYNNEI. CDR3 sequence (DNA): TGTGCCAGCAGTGAAGGCGTCAGGGGGGTAGCTGGCTACACCTTC. This gives the protein CASSEGVRGVAGYTF. The full variable domain, with the rest looked up from reference TRBV2 and TRBJ1-2, is EPEVTQTPSHQVTQMGQEVILRCVPISNHLYFYWYRQILGQKVEFLVSFYNNEISEKSEIFDDQFSVERPDGSNFTLKIRSTKLEDSAMYFCASSEGVRGVAGYTFGSGTRLTVV.

This chain links TRBV11-2 with TRBJ2-3, with 8 bases matching TRBD2. Germline V gives CDR1 SGHAT, CDR2 FQNNGV. The trim removed 1 base at V and 3 bases at J, leaving 3 bases unmatched. The CDR3 sequence is 15 residues long. This chain's CDR3 is CASSLVGTRTDTQYF. CDR3 nucleotide sequence: TGTGCCAGCAGCTTAGTAGGGACTAGAACAGATACGCAGTATTTT.

This sequence joins TRBV7-2 and TRBJ1-4; a weak D match, TRBD1 (5 bases). V was cut by 1 base and J by 6 bases, with 12 bases left in between. The CDR3 is made up of 15 amino acids. Germline CDR1 reads SGHTA; CDR2 reads FQGNSA. The CDR3 loop reads CASSLDGGGYEKLFF. CDR3 nucleotide sequence: TGTGCCAGCAGCTTAGATGGGGGGGGTTATGAAAAACTGTTTTTT. The full variable domain, rest sourced from reference TRBV7-2 and TRBJ1-4, is GAGVSQSPSNKVTEKGKDVELRCDPISGHTALYWYRQSLGQGLEFLIYFQGNSAPDKSGLPSDRFSAERTGGSVSTLTIQRTQQEDSAVYLCASSLDGGGYEKLFFGSGTQLSVL.

The chain has TRBV5-1 and TRBJ1-4, with TRBD1 matching over 7 bases. The germline V gene has CDR1 SGHRS and CDR2 YFSETQ. Trimming at V came to 1 base and at J to 3 bases, leaving 0 bases not matched to a gene. The CDR3 sequence is 14 residues long. CDR3 DNA sequence: TGCGCCAGCAGCTTGCAGGGGGCTAATGAAAAACTGTTTTTT. Translating it yields CASSLQGANEKLFF.

This clone was detected once. The chain employs TRBV7-3 and TRBJ2-1, with D maybe TRBD1 (6 bases). CDR1 and CDR2 (germline): SGHTA, FQGTGA. CDR3 length: 14 residues. Deletions cut 2 bases from V and 3 bases from J, with 8 bases between. For the CDR3, the DNA is TGTGCCAGCAGCTTACAGGGGCACTACAATGAGCAGTTCTTC. Its protein is CASSLQGHYNEQFF.

The chain combines TRBV7-9 with TRBJ2-4; D call uncertain. The V gene's germline CDR1 is SEHNR and CDR2 FQNEAQ (reference sequence). CDR3 length: 14 residues. Trimming shortened V by 4 bases and J by 10 bases, and 17 bases separated the two germline ends. The CDR3 DNA follows: TGTGCCAGCAGCTCCCCCCTTGAGGTCGGTATTCAGTACTTC. Translation: CASSSPLEVGIQYF.

The chain carries TRBV3-1 (or the pseudogene TRBV3-2) and TRBJ2-1, with a tentative D call TRBD2 (7 bases). The CDR3 covers 16 residues. Between the trimmed V and J ends, which lost 0 bases and 7 bases, there was a span of 16 bases. Germline V CDR1 and CDR2: LGHDT, YNNKEL (reference sequence). The CDR3 bases are TGTGCCAGCAGCCAAGATATGAGGGGGGGCGGGAATGAGCAGTTCTTC. As protein: CASSQDMRGGGNEQFF.

This clone occurred a few times. V is TRBV10-3 and J is TRBJ1-6; maybe TRBD1 (5 bases). This CDR3 has 16 amino acids. Germline V CDR1 and CDR2: ENHRY, SYGVKD. V lost 0 bases and J lost 10, with 16 bases in between. CDR3 sequence reads: CAISESGGKGESPLHF. Here the CDR3 DNA reads TGTGCCATCAGTGAGTCTGGGGGGAAGGGAGAATCACCCCTCCACTTT.

The V and J genes are TRBV6-2 or TRBV6-3 and TRBJ2-7; tentatively, D is TRBD1 (5 bases). This CDR3 spans 13 amino acids. Trimming stripped 5 bases from V and 2 bases from J, with 10 bases between. From germline, CDR1 is MNHEY and CDR2 SVGEGT. Here the CDR3 DNA reads TGTGCCAGCAGTCAGGGATACCCCTACGAGCAGTACTTC. Amino acid sequence: CASSQGYPYEQYF.

The rearrangement links TRBV4-1 to TRBJ2-7, with 8 bases that match TRBD2. Looked up from germline, CDR1 is MGHRA and CDR2 is YSYEKL. V lost 5 bases to trimming and J lost 0 bases; unmatched junction nucleotides: 12. CDR3 length: 17 residues. The CDR3 loop is CASSGAGAGGSSYEQYF. In DNA, the CDR3 is TGCGCCAGCAGCGGAGCGGGTGCGGGGGGTAGCTCCTACGAGCAGTACTTC.

The chain employs TRBV28 and TRBJ2-7; D unresolved. Germline CDR1 MDHEN, CDR2 SYDVKM. Trimming shortened V by 3 bases and J by 0 bases, and 3 bases separated the two germline ends. This CDR3 has 12 amino acids. In DNA, the CDR3 is TGTGCCAGCAGTTTCAGCTCCTACGAGCAGTACTTC. Its protein product is CASSFSSYEQYF.